This entry features one TCR beta chain sequence. Its antigen is not known. The entry originates in a study of T cell repertoires in ileal Crohn's disease. Whole-study context: Operated complications were stricturing disease (about 60%) and penetrating disease (around 39%). Postoperative therapy was given to about half: more than 10 thiopurines, some 18 anti-TNF agents.

Study outcomes and limitations: Compared with non-smokers, active smokers at surgery showed more clonal expansions. Mucosal expansions were suggested to be mainly CD8 T cells.

Assay used: immunoSEQ multiplex PCR; TCRdb lists only in-frame clones, some missing. Altogether around 15,000 clones are present, 72% being singletons, with the ten largest covering roughly 5%. The CDR3 loop spans 16 amino acids. The trim removed 2 bases at V and 11 bases at J, leaving 16 bases unmatched. Germline V gives CDR1 SGHNT, CDR2 YYREEE (reference sequence). This receptor was identified in an adult with Crohn's disease. The chain carries TRBV5-4 and TRBJ2-4; TRBD1 aligns across 7 bases. Sequenced: ileal tissue. The CDR3 here is CASSFHSAQGDTVQYF. CDR3 DNA: TGTGCCAGCAGCTTTCATAGTGCCCAGGGGGATACGGTTCAGTACTTC.